One sample yielded the 26 T cell receptor beta chains listed below, sequenced in a study of CD8+ T cells in alopecia areata. RNA, once extracted, was reverse transcribed into cDNA for use as the sequencing template. Data came from immunoSEQ multiplex PCR; TCRdb stores just in-frame clones and leaves some out. The sample holds 45,000 to 60,000 clones, over 95% seen once. Material: CD8+ T cells sorted from blood, obtained at week 0. The receptors shown here come from a human donor with alopecia areata.

The rearrangement links TRBV7-9 to TRBJ1-3; no clear D. This CDR3 is 17 amino acids long. The V gene lost 4 bases and the J gene lost 1 base, with 17 bases spanning the gap. Germline CDR1 is SEHNR and CDR2 is FQNEAQ (reference sequence). The CDR3 protein is CASSSFSLLASGNTIYF. CDR3 nucleotides: TGTGCCAGCAGCTCATTTTCCTTATTGGCTTCTGGAAACACCATATATTTT.

In this sample, this clone turned up a few times. The chain carries TRBV7-9 and TRBJ2-1; D gene ambiguous. Germline V CDR1 and CDR2: SEHNR, FQNEAQ (reference sequence). Trimming took off 0 bases at V and 5 bases at J, with 5 bases between the two ends. CDR3 size: 13 residues. CDR3 protein: CASSLAWDNEQFF. DNA for the CDR3: TGTGCCAGCAGCTTAGCATGGGACAATGAGCAGTTCTTC.

A single count supports this clone. The chain combines TRBV4-1 with TRBJ1-2; 8 bases agree with TRBD1. The CDR3 spans 13 residues. Trimming at V came to 0 bases and at J to 8 bases, leaving 2 bases not matched to a gene. Germline assignment: CDR1 MGHRA and CDR2 YSYEKL. The CDR3 region is CASSQEAGGGYTF. The CDR3 region has the DNA TGCGCCAGCAGCCAAGAGGCAGGGGGCGGCTACACCTTC.

The CDR3 DNA follows: TGTGCCAGCAGCTTAGGGACAGGGAATGGCTACACCTTC. Its protein is CASSLGTGNGYTF. The chain combines TRBV7-3 with TRBJ1-2; 9 bases match TRBD1. This CDR3 is 13 amino acids long. Germline trimming cut 2 bases from V and 6 bases from J; bases unmatched to any gene: 1. Germline lookup yields CDR1 SGHTA and CDR2 FQGTGA.

This clone was picked up one time. The chain couples TRBV7-9 to TRBJ2-7, with 7 bases that match TRBD1. V lost 6 bases and J lost 3; bases outside the gene matches: 5. The CDR3 runs 13 residues. Germline CDR1 reads SEHNR; CDR2 reads FQNEAQ (reference sequence). The CDR3 sequence: CASRKGQNYEQYF. CDR3 in DNA: TGTGCCAGCAGAAAGGGACAGAACTACGAGCAGTACTTC.

J is TRBJ2-7 and V is TRBV7-8, with D perhaps TRBD1 or TRBD2 (5 bases each). Trimming stripped 1 base from V and 2 bases from J, with 15 bases between. This CDR3 spans 16 amino acids. Germline V gene lookup returns CDR1 SGHVS and CDR2 FQNEAQ. The CDR3 sequence is CASSLESGSGPYEQYF. Written as DNA, the CDR3 is TGTGCCAGCAGCTTAGAGTCAGGGAGCGGACCCTACGAGCAGTACTTC.

The count of this clone is one. This chain joins TRBV2 and TRBJ2-6; 7 bases are a match to TRBD1. The V segment lost 4 bases and the J segment 2 bases; nucleotides outside the gene matches: 11. The CDR3 extends over 18 amino acids. Germline V lookup: CDR1 SNHLY, CDR2 FYNNEI. CDR3 residues: CASSAAGGALAGANVLTF. The CDR3 nucleotides read TGTGCCAGCAGTGCCGCAGGGGGAGCTCTCGCTGGGGCCAACGTCCTGACTTTC.

The chain carries TRBV5-1 and TRBJ2-5; TRBD2 matches at 11 bases. Germline CDR1 reads SGHRS; CDR2 reads YFSETQ. J lost 5 bases, V lost 3 bases, and 12 bases had no gene match. CDR3 length: 17 amino acids. The CDR3 coding sequence is TGCGCCAGCAGCTGGAGACTAGCGGGGAACCTGAGGGAGACCCAGTACTTC. It codes for CASSWRLAGNLRETQYF.

J is TRBJ2-1 and V is TRBV29-1, with D perhaps matching TRBD1 or TRBD2 (5 bases each). CDR3 length equals 15 residues. Germline CDR1 and CDR2: SQVTM and ANQGSEA. Trimming took off 2 bases at V and 4 bases at J, with 15 bases between the two ends. The CDR3 spells CSVEYPGKGYNEQFF. CDR3 DNA sequence: TGCAGCGTTGAATATCCGGGGAAGGGGTACAATGAGCAGTTCTTC.

The chain joins TRBV7-9 to TRBJ1-1, with TRBD1 identical over 8 bases. The junction had 14 bases not matched to a gene; V was cut back by 5 bases and J by 6 bases. This CDR3 is 16 amino acids long. CDR1 is SEHNR and CDR2 is FQNEAQ in the germline V gene (reference sequence). CDR3 nucleotides: TGTGCCAGCAGCGTCAGGGGGCCGGGTGGTCACGCTGAAGCTTTCTTT. It yields the protein CASSVRGPGGHAEAFF.

The V call is TRBV7-9, the J call TRBJ2-3, with D hard to call. CDR1 is SEHNR and CDR2 is FQNEAQ in the germline V gene (reference sequence). The CDR3 runs 18 residues. V lost 11 bases and J 0 bases, leaving 27 bases between the germline ends. CDR3 residues: CASRLTPQQATSTDTQYF. The CDR3 nucleotides read TGTGCCTCCCGTTTGACCCCTCAGCAGGCTACTAGCACAGATACGCAGTATTTT.

The chain combines TRBV29-1 with TRBJ2-7; no clear D. The CDR3 extends over 13 amino acids. CDR1 and CDR2 (germline): SQVTM, ANQGSEA. Between the trimmed V and J ends, which lost 3 bases and 6 bases, there was a span of 15 bases. The CDR3 protein is CSVEARTGREQYF. The CDR3 DNA reads TGCAGCGTTGAGGCCAGGACCGGGCGCGAGCAGTACTTC.

The V gene is TRBV10-3, the J gene TRBJ2-5, with D perhaps matching TRBD1 or TRBD2 (5 bases each). The J call may be faulty, since TRBJ2-7 better matches the DNA end. CDR3 length: 16 residues. The germline gives CDR1 ENHRY, CDR2 SYGVKD. The DNA for the CDR3 is TGTGCCATCAGTGAGGGTCCCGGGACGAAGGACTACGAGCAGTACTTC. Encoded protein: CAISEGPGTKDYEQYF.

This rearrangement joins TRBV5-5 to TRBJ2-7; D is ambiguous. Trimming stripped 0 bases from V and 2 bases from J, with 6 bases between. In germline, CDR1 is SGHKS, CDR2 YYEKEE (reference sequence). The CDR3 runs to 13 residues. Here the CDR3 DNA reads TGTGCCAGCAGCTTGGACCCTCCCTACGAGCAGTACTTC. Translation gives CASSLDPPYEQYF.

The chain recombines TRBV19 with TRBJ2-1; D is ambiguous. V dropped 9 bases and J dropped 0 bases, with 15 bases sitting between them. From germline, CDR1 is LNHDA and CDR2 SQIVND (reference sequence). The CDR3 has 15 amino acids. CDR3 residues: CASQDPSSSYNEQFF. The CDR3 DNA sequence: TGTGCCAGCCAAGATCCCTCCAGCTCCTACAATGAGCAGTTCTTC.

This chain connects TRBV5-4 to TRBJ2-3; 7 bases are shared with TRBD2. The germline gives CDR1 SGHNT, CDR2 YYREEE (reference sequence). V lost 5 bases, J lost 6 bases, and 9 bases stayed unmatched. This CDR3 region has 14 residues. CDR3 bases: TGTGCCAGCAGTTCTAGCGGCCGCCTCGATACGCAGTATTTT. Its protein is CASSSSGRLDTQYF.

The chain links TRBV15 to TRBJ1-5; no firm D call. This CDR3 has 17 amino acids. Between the trimmed V and J ends, which lost 0 bases and 0 bases, there was a span of 12 bases. Looked up from germline, CDR1 is LNHNV and CDR2 is YYDKDF (reference sequence). CDR3 loop: CATSRERAIYSNQPQHF. The CDR3 nucleotides read TGTGCCACCAGCAGAGAGAGGGCAATATATAGCAATCAGCCCCAGCATTTT.

The rearrangement joins TRBV27 to TRBJ2-1, with 8 nucleotides matching TRBD2. Trimming took 4 bases from V and 9 from J; bases not matched to a gene: 5. CDR3 size: 13 residues. Germline CDR1 reads MNHEY; CDR2 reads SMNVEV (reference sequence). The CDR3 DNA reads TGTGCCAGCAGTTCCGGACTAGCAGCTGAGCAGTTCTTC. This codes for CASSSGLAAEQFF.

Only one count was recorded for this clone. This chain links TRBV5-1 with TRBJ2-1; D not certain. V gave up 4 bases and J gave up 1 base, with 12 bases separating them. The CDR3 covers 15 residues. The germline gives CDR1 SGHRS, CDR2 YFSETQ. The CDR3 loop is CASSPRAESYNEQFF. The CDR3 DNA is TGCGCCAGCAGCCCCCGGGCGGAATCCTACAATGAGCAGTTCTTC.

The V gene is TRBV29-1, the J gene TRBJ2-1; TRBD1 aligns across 7 bases. The CDR3 runs 15 residues. V lost 7 bases and J lost 6; bases outside the gene matches: 15. Germline lookup yields CDR1 SQVTM and CDR2 ANQGSEA. CDR3 loop: CSAVQGDFRINEQFF. In DNA form, the CDR3 reads TGCAGCGCCGTTCAGGGGGATTTCAGGATCAATGAGCAGTTCTTC.

The genes are TRBV6-6 and TRBJ2-7; D could derive from TRBD1 or TRBD2 (5 bases each). CDR3 length: 15 amino acids. Germline V CDR1 and CDR2: MNHNY, SVGAGI (reference sequence). The ends were cut back, 6 bases at V and 5 bases at J, with 20 bases in the middle. DNA of the CDR3: TGTGCCAGCAGCCGTTGGGACGGCCTGTTCGACGAGCAGTACTTC. This translates into CASSRWDGLFDEQYF.

The chain combines TRBV7-6 with TRBJ2-1, with 11 bases lining up with TRBD2. CDR3 length: 14 amino acids. The trim removed 3 bases at V and 8 bases at J, leaving 3 bases unmatched. Germline loops: CDR1 SGHVS, CDR2 FNYEAQ. CDR3 bases: TGTGCCAGCAGCTTTAGCGGGGGGGCCGATGAGCAGTTCTTC. Translation: CASSFSGGADEQFF.

V is TRBV5-4 and J is TRBJ2-2, with 7 positions matching TRBD1. The germline V gene encodes CDR1 SGHNT and CDR2 YYREEE (reference sequence). Trimming took 2 bases from V and 7 from J; bases not matched to a gene: 8. CDR3 size: 15 residues. Here the CDR3 reads CASSLSDRALGELFF. As DNA, the CDR3 is TGTGCCAGCAGCTTATCCGACAGGGCCCTCGGGGAGCTGTTTTTT.

The chain joins TRBV10-3 to TRBJ2-3; possible D gene TRBD2, 6 bases. V lost 3 bases and J lost 5, with 12 bases in between. This CDR3 has 14 residues. Per germline, CDR1 ENHRY and CDR2 SYGVKD. DNA of the CDR3: TGTGCCATCAGTGATGCGGGGCTCCAAGATACGCAGTATTTT. Translating gives CAISDAGLQDTQYF.

V gene TRBV7-2 combines with J gene TRBJ2-7, with D perhaps assigned TRBD1 or TRBD2 (5 bases each). V dropped 6 bases and J dropped 2 bases, with 14 bases sitting between them. The CDR3 runs to 14 residues. Germline CDR1 is SGHTA and CDR2 is FQGNSA. CDR3 amino acids: CASRSPGPPYEQYF. As DNA, the CDR3 is TGTGCCAGCAGGTCCCCGGGACCACCCTACGAGCAGTACTTC.

This CDR3 is CASSPANSQVYEQYF. The CDR3 DNA is TGTGCCAGCAGCCCCGCGAACAGCCAAGTCTACGAGCAGTACTTC. V usage is TRBV7-9 and J usage is TRBJ2-7, with D hard to call. The V end was cut by 5 bases, the J end by 3 bases, with 17 bases between. Germline loops: CDR1 SEHNR, CDR2 FQNEAQ (reference sequence). The CDR3 contains 15 residues.